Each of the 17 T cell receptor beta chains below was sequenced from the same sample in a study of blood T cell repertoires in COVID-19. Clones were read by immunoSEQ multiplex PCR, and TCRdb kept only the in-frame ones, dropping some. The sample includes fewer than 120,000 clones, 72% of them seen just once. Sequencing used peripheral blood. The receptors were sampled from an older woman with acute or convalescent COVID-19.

The CDR3 loop reads CASKGLAGEETQYF. The DNA of the CDR3 is TGTGCCAGCAAGGGACTAGCGGGGGAAGAGACCCAGTACTTC. The chain links TRBV19 to TRBJ2-5; TRBD2 agrees at 14 bases. The CDR3 totals 14 residues. V lost 9 bases and J lost 3; bases outside the gene matches: 3. CDR1 LNHDA and CDR2 SQIVND come from the germline V gene (reference sequence).

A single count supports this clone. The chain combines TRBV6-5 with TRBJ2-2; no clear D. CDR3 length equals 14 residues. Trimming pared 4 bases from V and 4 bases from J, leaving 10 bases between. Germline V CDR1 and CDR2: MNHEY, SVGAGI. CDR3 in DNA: TGTGCCAGCAGTTTGGGTGCGGTCACCGGGGAGCTGTTTTTT. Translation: CASSLGAVTGELFF.

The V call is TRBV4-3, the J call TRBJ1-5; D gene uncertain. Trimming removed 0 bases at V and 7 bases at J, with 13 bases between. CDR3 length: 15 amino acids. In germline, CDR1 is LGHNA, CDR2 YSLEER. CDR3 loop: CASSQDRGPNQPQHF. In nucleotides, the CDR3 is TGCGCCAGCAGCCAAGATCGCGGGCCCAACCAGCCCCAGCATTTT.

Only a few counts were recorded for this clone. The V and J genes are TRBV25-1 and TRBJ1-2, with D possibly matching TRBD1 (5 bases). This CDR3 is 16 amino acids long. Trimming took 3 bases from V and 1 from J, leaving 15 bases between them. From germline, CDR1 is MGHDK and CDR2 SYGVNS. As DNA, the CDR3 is TGTGCCAGCAGTGATACAACAGGCGAACTTAACTATGGCTACACCTTC. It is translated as CASSDTTGELNYGYTF.

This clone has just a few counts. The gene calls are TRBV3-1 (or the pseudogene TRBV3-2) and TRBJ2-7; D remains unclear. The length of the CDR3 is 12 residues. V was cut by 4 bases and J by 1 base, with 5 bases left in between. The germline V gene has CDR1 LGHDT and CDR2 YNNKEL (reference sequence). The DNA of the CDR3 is TGTGCCAGCAGCCTTGAGTCCTACGAGCAGTACTTC. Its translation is CASSLESYEQYF.

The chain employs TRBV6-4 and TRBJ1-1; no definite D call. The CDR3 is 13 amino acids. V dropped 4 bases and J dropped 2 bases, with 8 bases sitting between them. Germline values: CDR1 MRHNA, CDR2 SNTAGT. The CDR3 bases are TGTGCCAGCAGTGCGTCGGTTAACACTGAAGCTTTCTTT. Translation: CASSASVNTEAFF.

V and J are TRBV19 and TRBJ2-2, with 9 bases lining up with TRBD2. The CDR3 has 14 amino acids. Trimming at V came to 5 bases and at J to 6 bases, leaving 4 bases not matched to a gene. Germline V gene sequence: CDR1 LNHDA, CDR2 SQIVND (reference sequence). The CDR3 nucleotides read TGTGCCAGTAGTCCCGGGACTAGCTCCGGGGAGCTGTTTTTT. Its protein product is CASSPGTSSGELFF.

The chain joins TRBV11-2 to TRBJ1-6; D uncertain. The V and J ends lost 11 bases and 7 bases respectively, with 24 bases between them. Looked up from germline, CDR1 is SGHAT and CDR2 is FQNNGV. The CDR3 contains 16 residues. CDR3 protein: CAVQFRPGGYNSPLHF. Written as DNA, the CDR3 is TGTGCCGTACAATTCCGACCTGGCGGGTACAATTCACCCCTCCACTTT. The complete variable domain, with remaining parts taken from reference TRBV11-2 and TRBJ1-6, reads EAGVAQSPRYKIIEKRQSVAFWCNPISGHATLYWYQQILGQGPKLLIQFQNNGVVDDSQLPKDRFSAERLKGVDSTLKIQPAKLEDSAVYLCAVQFRPGGYNSPLHFGNGTRLTVT.

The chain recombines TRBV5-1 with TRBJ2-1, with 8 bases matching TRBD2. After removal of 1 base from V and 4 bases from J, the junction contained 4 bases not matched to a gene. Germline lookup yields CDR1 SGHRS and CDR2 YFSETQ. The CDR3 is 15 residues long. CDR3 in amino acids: CASSLSGGEYNEQFF. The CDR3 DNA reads TGCGCCAGCAGCTTGTCCGGGGGGGAATACAATGAGCAGTTCTTC. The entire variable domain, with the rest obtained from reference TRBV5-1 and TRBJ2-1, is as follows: KAGVTQTPRYLIKTRGQQVTLSCSPISGHRSVSWYQQTPGQGLQFLFEYFSETQRNKGNFPGRFSGRQFSNSRSEMNVSTLELGDSALYLCASSLSGGEYNEQFFGPGTRLTVL.

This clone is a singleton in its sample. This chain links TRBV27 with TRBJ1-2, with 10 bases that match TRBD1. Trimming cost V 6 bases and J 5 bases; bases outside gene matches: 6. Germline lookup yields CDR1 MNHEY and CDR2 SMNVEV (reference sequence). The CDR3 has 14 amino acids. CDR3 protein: CASSGQGEWYGYTF. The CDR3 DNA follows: TGTGCCAGCAGCGGACAGGGGGAGTGGTATGGCTACACCTTC.

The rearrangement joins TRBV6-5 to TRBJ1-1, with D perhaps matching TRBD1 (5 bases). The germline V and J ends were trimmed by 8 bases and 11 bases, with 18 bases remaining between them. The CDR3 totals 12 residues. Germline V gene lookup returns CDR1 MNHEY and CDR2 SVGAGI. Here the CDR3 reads CASVRGAGYAFF. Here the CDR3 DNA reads TGTGCCAGCGTGAGAGGCGCAGGGTACGCTTTCTTT.

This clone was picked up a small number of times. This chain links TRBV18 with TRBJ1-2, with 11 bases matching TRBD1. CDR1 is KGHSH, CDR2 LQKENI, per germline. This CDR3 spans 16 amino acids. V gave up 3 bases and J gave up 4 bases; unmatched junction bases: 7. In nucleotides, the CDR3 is TGTGCCAGCTCACCCGGGACAGGGGGTCCGGGCTATGGCTACACCTTC. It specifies CASSPGTGGPGYGYTF.

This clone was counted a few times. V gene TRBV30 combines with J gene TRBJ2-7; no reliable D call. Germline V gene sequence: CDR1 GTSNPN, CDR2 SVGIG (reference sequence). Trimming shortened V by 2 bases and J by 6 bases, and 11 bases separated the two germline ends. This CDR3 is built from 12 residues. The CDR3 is CAWSPPRGEQYF. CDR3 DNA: TGTGCCTGGAGTCCACCCCGAGGCGAGCAGTACTTC.

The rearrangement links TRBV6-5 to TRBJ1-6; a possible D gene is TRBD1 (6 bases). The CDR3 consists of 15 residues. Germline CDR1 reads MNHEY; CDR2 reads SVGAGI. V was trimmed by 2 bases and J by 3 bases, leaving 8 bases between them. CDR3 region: CASSYAQGYNSPLHF. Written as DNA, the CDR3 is TGTGCCAGCAGTTACGCACAGGGCTATAATTCACCCCTCCACTTT.

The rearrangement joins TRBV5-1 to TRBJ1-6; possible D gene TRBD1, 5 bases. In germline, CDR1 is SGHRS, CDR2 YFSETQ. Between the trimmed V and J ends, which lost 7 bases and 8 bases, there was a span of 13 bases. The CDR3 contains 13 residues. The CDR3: CASGPGPDSPLHF. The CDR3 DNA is TGCGCCAGCGGACCAGGGCCGGATTCACCCCTCCACTTT.

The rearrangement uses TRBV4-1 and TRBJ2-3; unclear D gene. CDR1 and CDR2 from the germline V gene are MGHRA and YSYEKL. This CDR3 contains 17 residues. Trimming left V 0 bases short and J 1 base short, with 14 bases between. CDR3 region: CASSQESGSMGTDTQYF. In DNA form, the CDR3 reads TGCGCCAGCAGCCAAGAATCTGGCTCGATGGGCACAGATACGCAGTATTTT.

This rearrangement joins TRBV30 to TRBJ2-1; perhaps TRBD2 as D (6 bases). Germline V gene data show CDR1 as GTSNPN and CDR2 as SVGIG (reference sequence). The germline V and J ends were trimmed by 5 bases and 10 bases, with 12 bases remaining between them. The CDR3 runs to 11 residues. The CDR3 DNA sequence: TGTGCCTGGGGGGGGAGGACAGAGCAGTTCTTC. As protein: CAWGGRTEQFF.